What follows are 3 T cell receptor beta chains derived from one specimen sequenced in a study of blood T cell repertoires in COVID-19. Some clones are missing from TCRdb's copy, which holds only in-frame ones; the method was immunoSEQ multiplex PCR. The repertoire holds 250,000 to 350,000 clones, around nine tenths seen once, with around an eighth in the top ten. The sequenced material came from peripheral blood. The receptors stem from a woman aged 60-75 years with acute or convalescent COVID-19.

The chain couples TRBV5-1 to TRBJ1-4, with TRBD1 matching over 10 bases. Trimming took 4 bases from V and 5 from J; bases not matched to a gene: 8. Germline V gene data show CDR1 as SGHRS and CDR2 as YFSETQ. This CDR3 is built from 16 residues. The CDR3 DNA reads TGCGCCAGCAGCCCAGGGACAGGGGCAAACAATGAAAAACTGTTTTTT. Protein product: CASSPGTGANNEKLFF.

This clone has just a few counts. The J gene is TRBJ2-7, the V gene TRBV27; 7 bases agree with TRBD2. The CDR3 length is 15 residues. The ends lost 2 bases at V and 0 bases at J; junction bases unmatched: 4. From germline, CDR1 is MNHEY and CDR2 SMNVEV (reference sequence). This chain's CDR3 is CASSLAGDTSYEQYF. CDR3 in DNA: TGTGCCAGCAGTTTAGCGGGGGATACCTCCTACGAGCAGTACTTC.

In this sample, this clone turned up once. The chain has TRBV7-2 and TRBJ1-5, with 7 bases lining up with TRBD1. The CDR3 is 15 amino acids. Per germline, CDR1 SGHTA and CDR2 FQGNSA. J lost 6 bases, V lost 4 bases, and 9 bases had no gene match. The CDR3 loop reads CASSSRQGNGQPQHF. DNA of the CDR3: TGTGCCAGCAGCTCTCGACAGGGAAATGGTCAGCCCCAGCATTTT. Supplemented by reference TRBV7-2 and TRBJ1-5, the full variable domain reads GAGVSQSPSNKVTEKGKDVELRCDPISGHTALYWYRQSLGQGLEFLIYFQGNSAPDKSGLPSDRFSAERTGGSVSTLTIQRTQQEDSAVYLCASSSRQGNGQPQHFGDGTRLSIL.